This entry is about one T cell receptor beta chain. Source study methods: Scientists estimated how many nucleated cells there were by amplifying reference gene primers. This table comes from immunoSEQ multiplex PCR, and its TCRdb copy is limited to in-frame clones, with some not included. V and J calls and clone size are copied from that table; D and trimming were computed from the DNA. The table includes about 270,000 clones, under 90% detected once. V lost 0 bases to trimming and J lost 4 bases; unmatched junction nucleotides: 4. The CDR3 length is 15 residues. Germline loops: CDR1 SGDLS, CDR2 YYNGEE. This specimen belongs to a study of blood T cell repertoires in COVID-19. Background on the study: COVID-19 samples collected from the United States, Italy and Spain covered acute and convalescent phases. Sample material is recorded as cDNA or gDNA derived from T cells, B-cell-depleted T cells, or PBMCs.

Sequenced input: peripheral blood. The chain is built from TRBV9 and TRBJ2-3, with 8 nucleotides matching TRBD2. The receptor comes from a woman in her late teens or twenties with acute or convalescent COVID-19. The CDR3 region is CASSVAGGISDTQYF. The CDR3 coding sequence is TGTGCCAGCAGCGTAGCGGGAGGGATCTCAGATACGCAGTATTTT.